One and the same sample provided the 31 T cell receptor beta chains below, sequenced in a study of CD8 T cells in Susac syndrome (dated by TCRdb to between 2019 and 2020). The library relied on the immunoSEQ multiplex PCR assay. RNA was extracted with the RNeasy kit and 0.5 to 1 ug was reverse transcribed using random hexamers. TCRdb itself trimmed the public reads at Q25 with fastp, ran MiXCR and retained productive beta chains. For every CDR3 protein sequence, its rows merge into one entry that carries the most common genes and DNA. This sample comprises 84,000 or so distinct CDR3 sequences, 85% to 95% of them detected only once. The ten largest clones take up roughly 0.88% of the sample. The sequencing sample was made of CD8+ T cells from PBMCs. Receptors originate from a human donor with Susac syndrome.

The chain has TRBV5-6 and TRBJ2-7; no firm D call. From germline, CDR1 is SGHDT and CDR2 YYEEEE. Between the trimmed V and J ends, which lost 4 bases and 0 bases, there was a span of 8 bases. The CDR3 consists of 13 residues. Written as DNA, the CDR3 is TGTGCCAGCAGCCCCGCGAGCTCCTACGAGCAGTACTTC. Its translation: CASSPASSYEQYF. Supplemented by reference TRBV5-6 and TRBJ2-7, the full variable domain reads DAGVTQSPTHLIKTRGQQVTLRCSPKSGHDTVSWYQQALGQGPQFIFQYYEEEERQRGNFPDRFSGHQFPNYSSELNVNALLLGDSALYLCASSPASSYEQYFGPGTRLTVT.

The sample holds one count of this clonotype. The rearrangement joins TRBV28 to TRBJ2-4, with TRBD2 identical over 8 bases. CDR1 is MDHEN and CDR2 is SYDVKM in the germline V gene. Trimming took 7 bases from V and 15 from J; bases not matched to a gene: 11. The CDR3 covers 12 residues. This CDR3 is CASTPGREGRYF. For the CDR3, the DNA is TGTGCCAGCACACCCGGCCGGGAGGGCCGGTACTTC.

The chain has TRBV7-9 and TRBJ2-1, with D unresolved. Germline V gives CDR1 SEHNR, CDR2 FQNEAQ (reference sequence). The CDR3 has 13 amino acids. The V and J ends lost 0 bases and 6 bases respectively, with 6 bases between them. Written as DNA, the CDR3 is TGTGCCAGCAGCTTAGCGCGACCCAATGAGCAGTTCTTC. This gives the protein CASSLARPNEQFF.

The rearrangement joins TRBV12-3 or TRBV12-4 to TRBJ2-7, with D uncertain. Trimming pared 3 bases from V and 7 bases from J, leaving 7 bases between. The CDR3 covers 11 residues. This CDR3 is CASSFGLEQYF. The CDR3 DNA follows: TGTGCCAGCAGTTTTGGTCTGGAGCAGTACTTC.

The CDR3 reads CASSYSGTYEQYF. In DNA form, the CDR3 reads TGTGCCAGCAGTTATAGCGGAACCTACGAGCAGTACTTC. The rearrangement uses TRBV12-3 or TRBV12-4 and TRBJ2-7; D might be TRBD2 (6 bases). V lost 4 bases, J lost 2 bases, and 9 bases lay in between. This CDR3 has 13 amino acids.

The V call is TRBV6-2 or TRBV6-3, the J call TRBJ2-5; weak D call: TRBD2 (6 bases). V lost 7 bases and J lost 1, with 16 bases in between. The CDR3 spans 15 residues. Germline V gene data show CDR1 as MNHEY and CDR2 as SVGEGT. For the CDR3, the DNA is TGTGCCAGCACCATTCCGGGGGACTCCCAAGAGACCCAGTACTTC. Its protein is CASTIPGDSQETQYF.

The chain is built from TRBV29-1 and TRBJ1-2, with D possibly being TRBD1 (5 bases). Germline lookup yields CDR1 SQVTM and CDR2 ANQGSEA. CDR3 length: 12 amino acids. V lost 8 bases and J lost 3, with 13 bases in between. The DNA for the CDR3 is TGCAGCTCGGAGGGGCTAGACTATGGCTACACCTTC. The encoded protein is CSSEGLDYGYTF.

This sequence joins TRBV7-3 and TRBJ2-1; TRBD2 might be the D (5 bases). V lost 5 bases, J lost 7 bases, and 18 bases lay in between. This CDR3 spans 15 amino acids. Germline loops: CDR1 SGHTA, CDR2 FQGTGA. The CDR3 bases are TGTGCCAGCAGCCCGTATCCCCGGGATGGGAATGAGCAGTTCTTC. Its translation: CASSPYPRDGNEQFF.

The chain is built from TRBV5-5 and TRBJ1-2; 9 nucleotides align to TRBD1. The CDR3 consists of 14 residues. The V gene end was trimmed by 4 bases and the J gene end by 4 bases; junction bases not matched to a gene: 5. Germline CDR1 and CDR2: SGHKS and YYEKEE (reference sequence). For the CDR3, the DNA is TGTGCCAGCAGCCCGGGACAGGGAGGCTATGGCTACACCTTC. It yields the protein CASSPGQGGYGYTF.

This chain joins TRBV4-2 and TRBJ2-7, with TRBD2 identical over 7 bases. This CDR3 comprises 17 residues. Unmatched junction bases numbered 20, after V lost 6 bases and J lost 6 bases. CDR1 LGHNA and CDR2 YNFKEQ come from the germline V gene. CDR3 amino acids: CASSPLGAGLFFSEQYF. In nucleotides, the CDR3 is TGTGCCAGCAGTCCCCTAGGAGCGGGACTATTCTTTTCCGAGCAGTACTTC.

This clonotype was found a few times. This chain links TRBV5-1 with TRBJ2-7; D may correspond to TRBD1 or TRBD2 (6 bases each). The germline V gene has CDR1 SGHRS and CDR2 YFSETQ. The CDR3 contains 13 residues. Trimming cost V 6 bases and J 3 bases, with 13 bases left between them. CDR3 loop: CASKVGGGYEQYF. The CDR3 DNA is TGCGCCAGCAAGGTCGGAGGGGGCTACGAGCAGTACTTC. The variable domain in full, completed from reference TRBV5-1 and TRBJ2-7, reads KAGVTQTPRYLIKTRGQQVTLSCSPISGHRSVSWYQQTPGQGLQFLFEYFSETQRNKGNFPGRFSGRQFSNSRSEMNVSTLELGDSALYLCASKVGGGYEQYFGPGTRLTVT.

The V gene is TRBV7-9, the J gene TRBJ2-1; D may be TRBD1 or TRBD2 (5 bases each). The CDR3 sequence is 13 residues long. V lost 5 bases, J lost 7 bases, and 12 bases lay in between. The germline gives CDR1 SEHNR, CDR2 FQNEAQ (reference sequence). The CDR3 DNA sequence: TGTGCCAGCAGCCGGGACCCCGCGAATGAGCAGTTCTTC. It is translated as CASSRDPANEQFF.

This rearrangement joins TRBV4-3 to TRBJ2-1, with 8 nucleotides matching TRBD2. Per germline, CDR1 LGHNA and CDR2 YSLEER. J was trimmed by 7 bases and V by 0 bases; bases with no gene match: 11. This CDR3 contains 17 residues. The CDR3, as DNA: TGCGCCAGCAGCCAAGAAGCGGGAGATGTCGGCGGAAATGAGCAGTTCTTC. Translating it yields CASSQEAGDVGGNEQFF.

The rearrangement links TRBV11-1 to TRBJ2-7, with D tentatively TRBD2 (6 bases). The germline V gene encodes CDR1 SGHAT and CDR2 FQDESV (reference sequence). The V end was cut by 1 base, the J end by 2 bases, with 9 bases between. This CDR3 is built from 14 residues. CDR3 DNA: TGTGCCAGCAGCTTAGAACCTAGCGCCTACGAGCAGTACTTC. Translating it yields CASSLEPSAYEQYF.

This clonotype was seen just once. This sequence joins TRBV29-1 and TRBJ1-2; the match to TRBD1 covers 9 bases. With V trimmed by 7 bases and J by 9 bases, 9 bases remained unmatched. CDR3 length: 12 residues. The germline gives CDR1 SQVTM, CDR2 ANQGSEA. CDR3 sequence (DNA): TGCAGCGACCGGACAGGGGAGATTTGCTACACCTTC. This encodes CSDRTGEICYTF.

The chain uses TRBV7-9 and TRBJ1-1, with D possibly TRBD1 on 5 matching bases. CDR1 and CDR2 (germline): SEHNR, FQNEAQ (reference sequence). This CDR3 is built from 15 residues. The V gene lost 3 bases and the J gene lost 7 bases, with 18 bases spanning the gap. The CDR3 here is CASSLGRGLIGEAFF. Written as DNA, the CDR3 is TGTGCCAGCAGCTTGGGGAGGGGCCTGATCGGTGAAGCTTTCTTT.

V and J are TRBV4-3 and TRBJ2-7; D remains unclear. Between the trimmed V and J ends, which lost 0 bases and 1 base, there was a span of 10 bases. This CDR3 has 15 amino acids. Germline CDR1 and CDR2: LGHNA and YSLEER. CDR3 sequence (DNA): TGCGCCAGCAGCCAAGATGCGAGTGAGTCCTACGAGCAGTACTTC. It specifies CASSQDASESYEQYF.

J is TRBJ2-3 and V is TRBV7-9; possibly TRBD1 for D (6 bases). CDR1 is SEHNR, CDR2 FQNEAQ, per germline (reference sequence). This CDR3 is 16 amino acids long. Trimming pared 1 base from V and 4 bases from J, leaving 15 bases between. The CDR3 nucleotides read TGTGCCAGCAGCTTAGGCCAGCAGGGGCTATCAGATACGCAGTATTTT. Protein: CASSLGQQGLSDTQYF.

The rearrangement links TRBV20-1 to TRBJ2-6; possibly TRBD2 for D (5 bases). This CDR3 region has 15 residues. Germline CDR1 is DFQATT and CDR2 is SNEGSKA (reference sequence). V dropped 3 bases and J dropped 4 bases, with 13 bases sitting between them. The CDR3: CSARDFWEGANVLTF. The CDR3 nucleotides are TGCAGTGCTAGGGATTTCTGGGAGGGGGCCAACGTCCTGACTTTC.

V usage is TRBV20-1 and J usage is TRBJ1-3; no reliable D call. Germline CDR1 DFQATT, CDR2 SNEGSKA (reference sequence). The CDR3 is made up of 11 amino acids. V shed 5 bases and J shed 9 bases, with 11 bases lying between them. The CDR3 DNA sequence: TGCAGTGCTGTTGGGTCCGGCACCATATATTTT. As protein: CSAVGSGTIYF.

This clonotype came up once. This chain connects TRBV7-9 to TRBJ1-2, with unresolved D. Germline loops: CDR1 SEHNR, CDR2 FQNEAQ (reference sequence). V was pared by 7 bases and J by 3 bases, with 12 bases between. This CDR3 is 13 amino acids long. The CDR3, as DNA: TGTGCCAGCACCCTGAAGGCGGACTATGGCTACACCTTC. Amino acid sequence: CASTLKADYGYTF.

This chain joins TRBV24-1 and TRBJ1-2; the D gene is possibly TRBD1 (6 bases). V was cut by 2 bases and J by 2 bases, with 8 bases left in between. CDR1 is KGHDR, CDR2 SFDVKD, per germline. This CDR3 is built from 14 residues. This CDR3 reads CATSDSDRNYGYTF. Here the CDR3 DNA reads TGTGCCACCAGTGATTCGGACAGAAACTATGGCTACACCTTC.

V gene TRBV19 combines with J gene TRBJ1-5; no firm D call. CDR1 and CDR2 from the germline V gene are LNHDA and SQIVND (reference sequence). V was trimmed by 8 bases and J by 4 bases, leaving 6 bases between them. The CDR3 has 11 residues. CDR3 DNA sequence: TGTGCCAGTGGTTCTAATCAGCCCCAGCATTTT. Translated, it gives CASGSNQPQHF.

The V and J genes are TRBV10-3 and TRBJ2-7, with 8 bases matching TRBD1. CDR1 is ENHRY and CDR2 is SYGVKD in the germline V gene. The CDR3 has 15 amino acids. Trimming cost V 4 bases and J 4 bases; bases outside gene matches: 9. CDR3 sequence (DNA): TGTGCCATCAGTGGAGCGACAGGGGACATATACGAGCAGTACTTC. It encodes CAISGATGDIYEQYF.

The CDR3: CSAEDRGNEKLFF. As DNA, the CDR3 is TGCAGTGCTGAGGACAGGGGAAATGAAAAACTGTTTTTT. V usage is TRBV20-1 and J usage is TRBJ1-4, with 9 bases aligning to TRBD1. This CDR3 is 13 amino acids long. With 5 bases clipped from V and 5 bases from J, the junction kept 3 bases outside the gene matches. Germline V gene data show CDR1 as DFQATT and CDR2 as SNEGSKA (reference sequence).

The chain couples TRBV15 to TRBJ2-7, with 9 bases that match TRBD1. This CDR3 is built from 14 residues. Germline V gene data show CDR1 as LNHNV and CDR2 as YYDKDF (reference sequence). J gave up 6 bases and V 5 bases, and 8 bases lay outside the gene matches. The CDR3 coding sequence is TGTGCCACCAGCGCACGGACAGGGGAAGTCGAGCAGTACTTC. It yields the protein CATSARTGEVEQYF.

This rearrangement joins TRBV2 to TRBJ2-5; 8 bases are shared with TRBD1. The V segment lost 0 bases and the J segment 2 bases; nucleotides outside the gene matches: 5. CDR1 and CDR2 from the germline V gene are SNHLY and FYNNEI. CDR3 size: 16 residues. The chain's CDR3 is CASSEATGVPQETQYF. The CDR3 bases are TGTGCCAGCAGTGAAGCGACAGGGGTACCTCAAGAGACCCAGTACTTC. Complete variable domain (other parts from reference TRBV2 and TRBJ2-5): EPEVTQTPSHQVTQMGQEVILRCVPISNHLYFYWYRQILGQKVEFLVSFYNNEISEKSEIFDDQFSVERPDGSNFTLKIRSTKLEDSAMYFCASSEATGVPQETQYFGPGTRLLVL.

This clonotype was seen more than once but under ten times. CDR3 bases: TGCAGCGTTGTAATACTAGCGCCTCACATAGCCAAAAACATTCAGTACTTC. Translated: CSVVILAPHIAKNIQYF. V and J are TRBV29-1 and TRBJ2-4, with 7 bases identical to TRBD2. CDR1 SQVTM and CDR2 ANQGSEA come from the germline V gene. Unmatched junction bases numbered 12, after V lost 4 bases and J lost 0 bases. The CDR3 consists of 17 residues.

This chain connects TRBV12-3 or TRBV12-4 to TRBJ2-5; possible D gene TRBD2, 5 bases. With 5 bases removed from V and 4 bases from J, the gap between germline ends came to 14 bases. This CDR3 has 14 amino acids. The CDR3 loop reads CASSPPTEAETQYF. The CDR3 DNA sequence: TGTGCCAGCAGTCCTCCCACGGAGGCAGAGACCCAGTACTTC.

V usage is TRBV9 and J usage is TRBJ2-7; unclear D gene. CDR1 SGDLS and CDR2 YYNGEE come from the germline V gene. This CDR3 contains 14 residues. V was pared by 4 bases and J by 1 base, with 12 bases between. This CDR3 reads CASSSWGGSYEQYF. The CDR3 DNA is TGTGCCAGCAGCTCGTGGGGTGGGTCCTACGAGCAGTACTTC. Variable domain in full (rest from reference TRBV9 and TRBJ2-7): DSGVTQTPKHLITATGQRVTLRCSPRSGDLSVYWYQQSLDQGLQFLIQYYNGEERAKGNILERFSAQQFPDLHSELNLSSLELGDSALYFCASSSWGGSYEQYFGPGTRLTVT.

This rearrangement joins TRBV27 to TRBJ2-7; 11 bases match TRBD1. The V and J ends lost 4 bases and 0 bases, in that order; junction bases with no gene match: 5. The CDR3 extends over 16 amino acids. Germline V gene lookup returns CDR1 MNHEY and CDR2 SMNVEV (reference sequence). The CDR3 reads CASSSGTGGDSYEQYF. CDR3 bases: TGTGCCAGCAGTTCGGGGACAGGGGGGGACTCCTACGAGCAGTACTTC.